This T cell receptor beta chain derives from a study of blood T cell repertoires in COVID-19. Study-level information: T cells, B-cell-depleted T cells, or PBMCs provided the cDNA or gDNA that served as material.

Profiled with immunoSEQ multiplex PCR; TCRdb holds only in-frame clones, not every one. The data contain roughly 500,000 clones, 85% to 90% of them singletons. Unmatched junction bases numbered 4, after V lost 1 base and J lost 6 bases. The CDR3 runs 14 residues. Germline CDR1 SEHNR, CDR2 FQNEAQ (reference sequence). This sequence joins TRBV7-9 and TRBJ1-1; 8 positions agree with TRBD1. This clonotype originated in a middle-aged woman who had recovered from COVID-19. Sequencing was carried out using PBMCs or T cells enriched from blood (not recorded which). Here the CDR3 DNA reads TGTGCCAGCAGCTTAGTGGACAGGGTCCCTGAAGCTTTCTTT. Encoded protein: CASSLVDRVPEAFF.